The following is a T cell receptor (beta chain) sequence with its context. TCRdb's table, derived via immunoSEQ multiplex PCR, lists solely in-frame clones and lacks some. The sample contains roughly 230,000 clones, approximately 83% of which appear only once. The germline V gene encodes CDR1 GTSNPN and CDR2 SVGIG (reference sequence). V dropped 5 bases and J dropped 3 bases, with 10 bases sitting between them. The CDR3 runs 12 residues. This entry belongs to a study of blood T cell repertoires in COVID-19. In the study overall: The origin of the acute and convalescent COVID-19 samples was the United States, Italy and Spain.

V usage is TRBV30 and J usage is TRBJ1-1; D is uncertain. Source material: PBMCs or T cells enriched from blood (not recorded which). The TCR originated in a woman between 55 and 75 years old who had recovered from COVID-19. CDR3 coding DNA: TGTGCCTGGGCCCTGAGGGACACTGAAGCTTTCTTT. Translating gives CAWALRDTEAFF.